The 15 T cell receptor beta chains below were found in one sample sequenced in a study of blood T cell repertoires in COVID-19. Data came from immunoSEQ multiplex PCR; TCRdb stores just in-frame clones and leaves some out. The table shows approximately 400,000 clones, with approximately 89% occurring only once. Sequencing was performed on peripheral blood. These receptors originate from a woman aged 45-65 years with COVID-19, enrolled during active disease.

The rearrangement uses TRBV5-1 and TRBJ2-3, with TRBD1 matching 7 bases. Germline lookup yields CDR1 SGHRS and CDR2 YFSETQ. There are 16 residues in the CDR3. Losses at the gene ends were 1 base for V and 2 bases for J; bases not matched to a gene: 7. The CDR3 nucleotides are TGCGCCAGCAGCTTGAGTCGGGACAGAGCCACAGATACGCAGTATTTT. Amino acids: CASSLSRDRATDTQYF.

The chain has TRBV10-2 and TRBJ2-3; 8 positions match TRBD2. V shed 7 bases, J shed 2 bases, and the junction held 11 bases outside the gene matches. The CDR3 consists of 16 residues. Germline CDR1 and CDR2: WSHSY and SAAADI. CDR3 residues: CASTVLAVSSTDTQYF. The CDR3, as DNA: TGCGCCAGCACCGTACTAGCGGTTTCTTCCACAGATACGCAGTATTTT.

The rearrangement uses TRBV9 and TRBJ1-1, with 8 positions matching TRBD1. Looked up from germline, CDR1 is SGDLS and CDR2 is YYNGEE. J gave up 1 base and V 0 bases, and 5 bases lay outside the gene matches. The CDR3 contains 16 residues. CDR3 region: CASSVGWGQENTEAFF. In DNA form, the CDR3 reads TGTGCCAGCAGCGTAGGGTGGGGACAGGAGAACACTGAAGCTTTCTTT.

This clone was counted between two and nine times. V gene TRBV7-2 combines with J gene TRBJ2-3; 7 nucleotides line up with TRBD2. Germline CDR1 SGHTA, CDR2 FQGNSA. The CDR3 is 16 amino acids. V lost 0 bases, J lost 2 bases, and 5 bases stayed unmatched. CDR3 bases: TGTGCCAGCAGCTTAGCCGGGACTATACTCACAGATACGCAGTATTTT. Translation gives CASSLAGTILTDTQYF.

This chain connects TRBV5-1 to TRBJ2-5; perhaps TRBD1 as D (6 bases). The CDR3 length is 14 residues. Germline values: CDR1 SGHRS, CDR2 YFSETQ. Trimming left V 0 bases short and J 6 bases short, with 12 bases between. The CDR3 spells CASSLDSGAQTQYF. As DNA, the CDR3 is TGCGCCAGCAGCTTGGACTCAGGGGCTCAGACCCAGTACTTC.

The chain employs TRBV2 and TRBJ1-2; D remains ambiguous. V was trimmed by 11 bases and J by 0 bases, leaving 13 bases between them. Per the germline V gene, CDR1 is SNHLY and CDR2 is FYNNEI. The CDR3 has 13 residues. The CDR3 sequence: CAGLEGANYGYTF. Written as DNA, the CDR3 is TGTGCCGGCCTGGAGGGAGCTAACTATGGCTACACCTTC.

CDR3 DNA: TGTGCCACCCTAGGGCTAACGGGGTCCTATGGCTACACCTTC. Translation gives CATLGLTGSYGYTF. This sequence joins TRBV6-5 and TRBJ1-2; no reliable D call. CDR3 length equals 14 residues. Trimming cost V 10 bases and J 4 bases, with 19 bases left between them. Germline V gives CDR1 MNHEY, CDR2 SVGAGI.

This rearrangement joins TRBV6-2 or TRBV6-3 to TRBJ1-1, with D perhaps TRBD1 (5 bases). The ends were cut back, 2 bases at V and 1 base at J, with 8 bases in the middle. The germline gives CDR1 MNHEY, CDR2 SVGEGT. The CDR3 is made up of 14 amino acids. CDR3 amino acids: CASSYLQGNTEAFF. In nucleotides, the CDR3 is TGTGCCAGCAGTTACCTTCAGGGGAACACTGAAGCTTTCTTT.

The chain is built from TRBV4-1 and TRBJ2-6; TRBD1 aligns across 10 bases. The V segment lost 4 bases and the J segment 0 bases; nucleotides outside the gene matches: 6. Looked up from germline, CDR1 is MGHRA and CDR2 is YSYEKL. The CDR3 length is 18 residues. The CDR3 bases are TGCGCCAGCAGCCGCGGGACAGGGGCCCGCTCTGGGGCCAACGTCCTGACTTTC. It translates to CASSRGTGARSGANVLTF.

The chain couples TRBV19 to TRBJ1-1; perhaps TRBD1 as D (5 bases). This CDR3 spans 18 amino acids. Trimming removed 1 base from V and 0 bases from J, with 18 bases in between. Germline CDR1 is LNHDA and CDR2 is SQIVND (reference sequence). CDR3 in amino acids: CASSIGGGRTSMNTEAFF. The DNA of the CDR3 is TGTGCCAGTAGTATAGGCGGGGGACGGACCAGCATGAACACTGAAGCTTTCTTT.

Concerning this clone: This specimen includes other DNA sequences encoding the same CDR3. CDR3 sequence (DNA): TGTGCCAGCAGTCTTAGGGGGGAGACCCAGTACTTC. Translating it yields CASSLRGETQYF. The chain joins TRBV12-3 or TRBV12-4 to TRBJ2-5; TRBD1 might be the D (6 bases). CDR3 length: 12 residues. V shed 5 bases and J shed 5 bases, with 9 bases lying between them.

This chain joins TRBV28 and TRBJ2-5, with 7 positions matching TRBD1. The V gene's germline CDR1 is MDHEN and CDR2 SYDVKM. Trimming at V came to 6 bases and at J to 1 base, leaving 11 bases not matched to a gene. The CDR3 totals 16 residues. The CDR3 DNA is TGTGCCAGCAGCCCATACAGGGGATTGAGCCAAGAGACCCAGTACTTC. Translating it yields CASSPYRGLSQETQYF.

This chain uses TRBV5-1 with TRBJ2-1, with a possible D match to TRBD2 (6 bases). V was cut by 7 bases and J by 5 bases, with 16 bases left in between. The CDR3 length is 14 residues. Per the germline V gene, CDR1 is SGHRS and CDR2 is YFSETQ. Written as DNA, the CDR3 is TGCGCCAGCGGGATGCGGGGTGACCACAATGAGCAGTTCTTC. Its translation: CASGMRGDHNEQFF.

The chain links TRBV6-6 to TRBJ2-6; 9 bases are shared with TRBD1. This CDR3 has 17 residues. CDR1 is MNHNY, CDR2 SVGAGI, per germline (reference sequence). V lost 6 bases, J lost 0 bases, and 6 bases stayed unmatched. The CDR3 DNA is TGTGCCAGCAGCCGACAGGGGGGATACTCTGGGGCCAACGTCCTGACTTTC. Protein: CASSRQGGYSGANVLTF.

The chain links TRBV6-5 to TRBJ1-5, with D uncertain. V was trimmed by 0 bases and J by 5 bases, leaving 8 bases between them. The germline V gene encodes CDR1 MNHEY and CDR2 SVGAGI. This CDR3 comprises 14 residues. The CDR3 DNA sequence: TGTGCCAGCAGTTACTCTCCAGAGGATCAGCCCCAGCATTTT. This sequence encodes CASSYSPEDQPQHF.